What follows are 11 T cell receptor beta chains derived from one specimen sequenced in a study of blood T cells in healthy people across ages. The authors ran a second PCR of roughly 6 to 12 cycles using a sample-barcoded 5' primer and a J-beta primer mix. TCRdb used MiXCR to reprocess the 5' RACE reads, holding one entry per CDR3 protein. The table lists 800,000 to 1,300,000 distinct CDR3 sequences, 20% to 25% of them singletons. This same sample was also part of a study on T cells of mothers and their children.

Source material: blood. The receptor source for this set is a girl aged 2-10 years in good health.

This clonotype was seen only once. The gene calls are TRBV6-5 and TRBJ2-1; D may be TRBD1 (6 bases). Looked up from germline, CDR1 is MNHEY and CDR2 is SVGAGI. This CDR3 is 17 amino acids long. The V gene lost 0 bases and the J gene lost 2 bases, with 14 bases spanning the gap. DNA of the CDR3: TGTGCCAGCAGTTACTCTCAGGGGTCTAGCCCCTACAATGAGCAGTTCTTC. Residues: CASSYSQGSSPYNEQFF.

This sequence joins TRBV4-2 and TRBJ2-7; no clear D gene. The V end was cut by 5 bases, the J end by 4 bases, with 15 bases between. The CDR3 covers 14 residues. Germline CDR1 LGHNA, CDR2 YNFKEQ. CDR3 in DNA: TGTGCCAGCAGCTTACACGCCCAGAGTTACGAGCAGTACTTC. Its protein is CASSLHAQSYEQYF.

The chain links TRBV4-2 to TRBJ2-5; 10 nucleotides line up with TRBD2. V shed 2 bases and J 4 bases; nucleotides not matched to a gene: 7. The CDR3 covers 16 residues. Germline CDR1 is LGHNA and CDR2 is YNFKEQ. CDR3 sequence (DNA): TGTGCCAGCAGCCAACGGGTAGCGGGGGGCCGAGAGACCCAGTACTTC. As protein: CASSQRVAGGRETQYF.

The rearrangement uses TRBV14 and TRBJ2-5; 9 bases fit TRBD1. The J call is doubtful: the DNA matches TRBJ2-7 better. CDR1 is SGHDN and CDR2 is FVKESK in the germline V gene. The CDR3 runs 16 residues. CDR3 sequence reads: CASSPLPGQGGYEQYF. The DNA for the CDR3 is TGTGCCAGCAGCCCCCTCCCGGGACAGGGAGGCTACGAGCAGTACTTC.

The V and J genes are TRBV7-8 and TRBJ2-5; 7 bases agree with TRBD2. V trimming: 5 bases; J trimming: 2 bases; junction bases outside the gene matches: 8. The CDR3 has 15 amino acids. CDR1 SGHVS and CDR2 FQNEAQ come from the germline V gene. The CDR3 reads CASSPSRLAQETQYF. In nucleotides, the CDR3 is TGTGCCAGCAGCCCATCGAGACTAGCTCAAGAGACCCAGTACTTC.

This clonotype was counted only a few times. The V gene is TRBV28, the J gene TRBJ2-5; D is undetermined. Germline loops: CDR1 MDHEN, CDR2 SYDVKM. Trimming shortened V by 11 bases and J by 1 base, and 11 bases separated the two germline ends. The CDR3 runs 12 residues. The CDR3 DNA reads TGTGCCGGCAACAGAACCCAAGAGACCCAGTACTTC. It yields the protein CAGNRTQETQYF.

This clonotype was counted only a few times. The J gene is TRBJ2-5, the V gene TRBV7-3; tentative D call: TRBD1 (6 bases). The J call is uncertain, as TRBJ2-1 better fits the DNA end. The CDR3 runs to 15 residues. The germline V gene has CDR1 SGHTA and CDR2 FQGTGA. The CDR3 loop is CASSLGQTISGEQFF. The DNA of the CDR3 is TGTGCCAGCAGCTTAGGACAGACCATCTCTGGGGAGCAGTTCTTC.

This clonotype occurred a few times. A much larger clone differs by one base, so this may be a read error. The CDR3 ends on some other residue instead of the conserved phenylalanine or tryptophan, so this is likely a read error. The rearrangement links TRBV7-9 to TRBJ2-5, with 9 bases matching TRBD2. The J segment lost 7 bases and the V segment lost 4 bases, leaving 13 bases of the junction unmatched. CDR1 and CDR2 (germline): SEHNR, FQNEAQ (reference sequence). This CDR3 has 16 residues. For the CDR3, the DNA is TGTGCCAGCAGCTCGGCTAGCGGGGCGCCCTCTGGGACCCAGTACCTC. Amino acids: CASSSASGAPSGTQYL.

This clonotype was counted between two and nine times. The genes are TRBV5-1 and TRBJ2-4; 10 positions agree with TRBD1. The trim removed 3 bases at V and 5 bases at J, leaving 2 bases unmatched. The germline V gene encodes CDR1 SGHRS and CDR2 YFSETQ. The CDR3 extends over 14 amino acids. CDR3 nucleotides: TGCGCCAGCAGCTCCGGGACAGGGGAAAACATTCAGTACTTC. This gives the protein CASSSGTGENIQYF.

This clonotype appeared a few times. CDR3: CASSGELEEKLFF. CDR3 sequence (DNA): TGTGCCAGCAGCGGGGAATTAGAGGAAAAACTGTTTTTT. This chain connects TRBV12-3 or TRBV12-4 to TRBJ1-4; no definite D call. V lost 6 bases, J lost 8 bases, and 13 bases lay in between. The CDR3 consists of 13 residues.

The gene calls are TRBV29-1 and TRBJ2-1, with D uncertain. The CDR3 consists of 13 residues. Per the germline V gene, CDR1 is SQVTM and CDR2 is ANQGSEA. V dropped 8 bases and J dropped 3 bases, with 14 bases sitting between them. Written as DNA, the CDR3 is TGCAGCCACAAGGGTTTCCTCTACAATGAGCAGTTCTTC. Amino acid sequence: CSHKGFLYNEQFF.